The source of this T cell receptor beta chain is a study of control samples from healthy donors and cancer patients. Germline values: CDR1 SGHRS, CDR2 YFSETQ. Trimming took off 1 base at V and 2 bases at J, with 4 bases between the two ends. The CDR3 runs 13 residues. This clone came up once. Profiled with immunoSEQ multiplex PCR; TCRdb holds only in-frame clones, not every one. The table lists 180,000 or so clones, 91% of them singletons. This chain uses TRBV5-1 with TRBJ2-1, with D hard to call. This receptor was taken from a woman in her 30s in good health. The specimen was blood. In DNA form, the CDR3 reads TGCGCCAGCAGCTTGAGAACCTACAATGAGCAGTTCTTC. It is translated as CASSLRTYNEQFF.